This paragraph reports one T cell receptor beta chain. This specimen belongs to a study of Ad26.COV2.S vaccination and SARS-CoV-2 variants. Treatment: roughly 19 received Ad26.COV2.S at low or high dose, single or two shots; 5 received placebo; per-sample allocation not given. Following the first vaccine or placebo injection, samples were taken on day 63. Repertoires were generated with immunoSEQ multiplex PCR, while TCRdb's copy carries only in-frame clones and drops some. The table lists about 350,000 clones, roughly 81% of them singletons. V lost 5 bases, J lost 8 bases, and 18 bases lay in between. Germline loops: CDR1 SGHTA, CDR2 FQGNSA. This CDR3 comprises 15 residues.

This TCR came from a person aged 18-60 years who received the Ad26.COV2.S COVID-19 vaccine or a placebo. The chain employs TRBV7-2 and TRBJ2-2, with D possibly being TRBD1 or TRBD2 (5 bases each). The source material was peripheral blood, sampled in a trial of Ad26.COV2.S vaccine versus placebo. The CDR3 loop is CASSAGTSKRGELFF. The CDR3 nucleotides are TGTGCCAGCAGCGCCGGGACCTCAAAGAGGGGGGAGCTGTTTTTT.